A selection of T cell receptor beta chains follows, all from one sample in a study of cytomegalovirus exposure and HLA in healthy donors. Repertoires were generated with immunoSEQ multiplex PCR, while TCRdb's copy carries only in-frame clones and drops some. The sample has around 130,000 clones, just under 75% seen once. The sequencing input was PBMCs. These TCRs come from a middle-aged man in good health and CMV-seropositive. Both conserved end residues are part of each CDR3. Fields, in order: D gene, V gene, J gene, clone size, CDR3 DNA, CDR3 protein. D genes are given only for firm matches. Only part of the rows carry a size: once, few, many, or a class if the clone is expanded.

TRBD1	TRBV5-1	TRBJ1-1	.	TGCGCCAGCACTAAACAGCCGGGACAGAGAAACACTGAAGCTTTCTTT	CASTKQPGQRNTEAFF
.	TRBV7-2	TRBJ1-2	.	TGTGCCAGCAGCCCGGGTGGCTATGGCTACACCTTC	CASSPGGYGYTF
TRBD1	TRBV25-1	TRBJ2-7	.	TGTGCCAGCAGTGAATATGTCCAGGGGGAATTTTACGAGCAGTACTTC	CASSEYVQGEFYEQYF
TRBD2	TRBV5-6	TRBJ2-2	.	TGTGCCAGCAGCTTTTTACGGGGGGGATCTCACACCGGGGAGCTGTTTTTT	CASSFLRGGSHTGELFF
TRBD2	TRBV28	TRBJ2-7	few	TGTGCCAGCAGTCAACCGACTAGCGGGATTACCCTCTACGAGCAGTACTTC	CASSQPTSGITLYEQYF
.	TRBV6-6	TRBJ2-3	.	TGTGCCAGCAGTTACTACCGAGGACAAGATACGCAGTATTTT	CASSYYRGQDTQYF
.	TRBV7-2	TRBJ1-1	once	TGTGCCAGCAGGGGAGGGGGGACGAACACTGAAGCTTTCTTT	CASRGGGTNTEAFF
TRBD1	TRBV5-1	TRBJ1-1	.	TGCGCCAGCAGCTTGGCGGGGACAGGGATGGGGATGAACACTGAAGCTTTCTTT	CASSLAGTGMGMNTEAFF
TRBD1	TRBV28	TRBJ2-1	few	TGTGCCAGCAGGAGAGGGGGCATGATCTACAATGAGCAGTTCTTC	CASRRGGMIYNEQFF
TRBD1	TRBV5-5	TRBJ1-1	.	TGTGCCAGCAGCGTGGGACAGGGTTCCACTGAAGCTTTCTTT	CASSVGQGSTEAFF
TRBD2	TRBV2	TRBJ2-1	.	TGTGCCAGCAGCCCCGGACTAGGATACAATGAGCAGTTCTTC	CASSPGLGYNEQFF
.	TRBV29-1	TRBJ2-7	few	TGCAGCGTTGAAGACCTCGGCAGGGGTGCACCCGGGGAGCAGTACTTC	CSVEDLGRGAPGEQYF
.	TRBV19	TRBJ2-5	.	TGTGCCAGTAGTGTGAACAGGCGGGAGACCCAGTACTTC	CASSVNRRETQYF
TRBD1	TRBV28	TRBJ1-5	.	TGTGCCAGCAGTCCAAAACCAACAGGGGTTCAGCCCCAGCATTTT	CASSPKPTGVQPQHF
.	TRBV6-5	TRBJ2-3	.	TGTGCCAGCAGTTCCCCCCGGTCGGATACGCAGTATTTT	CASSSPRSDTQYF
.	TRBV4-2	TRBJ1-5	.	TGTGCCAGCAGCCACGATGTGGGACAAAGCAATCAGCCCCAGCATTTT	CASSHDVGQSNQPQHF
.	TRBV30	TRBJ2-1	.	TGTGCCTGGGCTAGCGAGAGCTCCTACAATGAGCAGTTCTTC	CAWASESSYNEQFF
.	TRBV20-1	TRBJ2-7	.	TGCAGGGCAGACAGGCTCTACGAGCAGTACTTC	CRADRLYEQYF
TRBD2	TRBV27	TRBJ2-7	.	TGTGCCAGCAGTTTAGGTAGCGGGAGTGCCGTCTACGAGCAGTACTTC	CASSLGSGSAVYEQYF
TRBD1	TRBV5-1	TRBJ2-1	.	TGCGCCAGCAGCCAGGAGGGAGGGACAGGGAAAGAATTCTTC	CASSQEGGTGKEFF
.	TRBV15	TRBJ1-5	.	TGTGCCACCAGCAGAGATGGGCAGACGGGGCAGCCCCAGCATTTT	CATSRDGQTGQPQHF
.	TRBV7-6	TRBJ1-5	once	TGTGCCAGCAGCTTAGAAGACAAGATCAGCCCCCAGCATTTT	CASSLEDKISPQHF
.	TRBV6-1	TRBJ1-2	.	TGTGCCAGCAGTGGTACTTCGGAGAAACTGAGCTATGGCTACACCTTC	CASSGTSEKLSYGYTF